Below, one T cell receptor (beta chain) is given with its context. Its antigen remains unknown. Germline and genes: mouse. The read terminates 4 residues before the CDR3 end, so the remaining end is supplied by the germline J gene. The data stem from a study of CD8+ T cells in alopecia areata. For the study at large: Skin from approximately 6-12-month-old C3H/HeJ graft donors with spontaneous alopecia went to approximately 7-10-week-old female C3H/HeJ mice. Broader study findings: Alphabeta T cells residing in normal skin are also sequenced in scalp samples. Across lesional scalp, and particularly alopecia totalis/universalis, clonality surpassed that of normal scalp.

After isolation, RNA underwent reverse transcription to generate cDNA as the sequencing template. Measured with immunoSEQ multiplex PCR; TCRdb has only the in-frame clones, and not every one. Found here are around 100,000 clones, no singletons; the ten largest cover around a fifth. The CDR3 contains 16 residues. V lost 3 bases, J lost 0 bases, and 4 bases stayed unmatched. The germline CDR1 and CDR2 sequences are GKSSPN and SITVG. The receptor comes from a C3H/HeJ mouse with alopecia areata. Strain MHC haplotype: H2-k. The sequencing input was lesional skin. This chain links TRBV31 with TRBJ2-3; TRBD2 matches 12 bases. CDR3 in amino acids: CAWSATGGASAETLYF. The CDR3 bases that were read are TGTGCCTGGAGCGCGACTGGGGGGGCCAGTGCAGAA.